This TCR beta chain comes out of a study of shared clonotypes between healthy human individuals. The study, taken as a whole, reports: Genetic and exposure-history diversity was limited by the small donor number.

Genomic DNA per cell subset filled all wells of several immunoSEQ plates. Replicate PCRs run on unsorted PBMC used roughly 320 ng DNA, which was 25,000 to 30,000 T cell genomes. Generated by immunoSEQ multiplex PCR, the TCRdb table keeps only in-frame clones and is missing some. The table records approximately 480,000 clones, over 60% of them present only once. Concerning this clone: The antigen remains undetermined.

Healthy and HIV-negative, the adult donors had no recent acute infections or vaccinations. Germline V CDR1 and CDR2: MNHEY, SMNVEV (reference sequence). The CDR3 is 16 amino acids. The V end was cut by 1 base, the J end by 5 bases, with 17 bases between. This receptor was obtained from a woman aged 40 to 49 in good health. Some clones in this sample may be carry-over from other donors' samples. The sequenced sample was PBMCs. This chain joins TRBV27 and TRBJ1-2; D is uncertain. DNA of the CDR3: TGTGCCAGCAGTTTATTGGCAGGAGCGTCATTTTATGGCTACACCTTC. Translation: CASSLLAGASFYGYTF.